The 20 T cell receptor beta chains presented below share a single source sample, sequenced in a study of cytomegalovirus exposure and HLA in healthy donors. The PCR had 60 Vbeta and 13 Jbeta primers. Method: immunoSEQ multiplex PCR; TCRdb's copy keeps in-frame clones and lacks some. The top ten hold approximately 2.6% of the sample, which has 95,000 to 150,000 clones, 15% to 20% seen once. The source material was PBMCs. These receptor sequences come from a female donor in good health and CMV-seropositive.

The table lists this clone with a few counts. The chain couples TRBV19 to TRBJ2-7, with D tentatively TRBD1 (6 bases). V lost 3 bases and J 1 base, leaving 13 bases between the germline ends. This CDR3 region has 15 residues. The germline V gene encodes CDR1 LNHDA and CDR2 SQIVND (reference sequence). The CDR3 region is CASSILGHPSYEQYF. The CDR3 DNA follows: TGTGCCAGTAGTATTTTGGGACACCCTTCCTACGAGCAGTACTTC.

This sequence joins TRBV2 and TRBJ2-3, with 10 bases lining up with TRBD1. The CDR3 covers 15 residues. V dropped 1 base and J dropped 3; count of bases not matched to a gene: 1. CDR1 and CDR2 from the germline V gene are SNHLY and FYNNEI. The CDR3 is CASSEVDRGTDTQYF. For the CDR3, the DNA is TGTGCCAGCAGTGAAGTGGACAGGGGGACAGATACGCAGTATTTT.

The rearrangement links TRBV29-1 to TRBJ2-1; the D gene is possibly TRBD2 (6 bases). V was cut by 5 bases and J by 10 bases, with 9 bases left in between. The CDR3 runs to 10 residues. Looked up from germline, CDR1 is SQVTM and CDR2 is ANQGSEA. CDR3 region: CSVYGGEQFF. The CDR3 DNA is TGCAGCGTTTATGGGGGGGAGCAGTTCTTC.

This clone has only a few counts. The V and J genes are TRBV28 and TRBJ1-2; 8 positions agree with TRBD1. J gave up 10 bases and V 3 bases, and 16 bases lay outside the gene matches. Germline assignment: CDR1 MDHEN and CDR2 SYDVKM. The CDR3 totals 16 residues. The CDR3 DNA reads as TGTGCCAGCAGTTTTTGGACAGGGTCCGCTGAATTGGCCTACACCTTC. It translates to CASSFWTGSAELAYTF.

The chain is built from TRBV27 and TRBJ2-7, with 10 bases matching TRBD1. Per germline, CDR1 MNHEY and CDR2 SMNVEV (reference sequence). The CDR3 runs to 14 residues. Trimming removed 5 bases from V and 2 bases from J; junction bases left unmatched: 3. The chain's CDR3 is CASSAGTGAYEQYF. CDR3 DNA sequence: TGTGCCAGCAGTGCCGGGACAGGGGCCTACGAGCAGTACTTC.

This clone has more than one count but fewer than ten. The chain joins TRBV4-3 to TRBJ2-2; D uncertain. V was pared by 0 bases and J by 3 bases, with 5 bases between. CDR1 LGHNA and CDR2 YSLEER come from the germline V gene. The length of the CDR3 is 14 residues. CDR3 DNA sequence: TGCGCCAGCAGCCAAGAAGCGTACACCGGGGAGCTGTTTTTT. This sequence encodes CASSQEAYTGELFF.

This clone turned up a few times. The chain has TRBV18 and TRBJ2-2; the D gene is possibly TRBD2 (5 bases). The CDR3 totals 13 residues. Germline V gene data show CDR1 as KGHSH and CDR2 as LQKENI. Trimming cost V 4 bases and J 6 bases, with 9 bases left between them. CDR3 in amino acids: CASSQARAGELFF. CDR3 in DNA: TGTGCCAGCTCACAGGCGAGGGCCGGGGAGCTGTTTTTT.

J is TRBJ2-7 and V is TRBV9; TRBD2 might be the D (7 bases). The CDR3 is made up of 15 amino acids. Germline V gene sequence: CDR1 SGDLS, CDR2 YYNGEE. The germline V and J ends were trimmed by 4 bases and 2 bases, with 16 bases remaining between them. The chain's CDR3 is CASSPGEGGTYEQYF. The CDR3 DNA reads as TGTGCCAGCAGCCCGGGGGAGGGGGGAACCTACGAGCAGTACTTC.

In this sample, this clone turned up a few times. Compared with germline, one end of the junction differs, possibly owing to a read error. This chain connects TRBV29-1 to TRBJ2-1, with a tentative D call TRBD1 (6 bases). Germline CDR1 and CDR2: SQVTM and ANQGSEA. This CDR3 contains 15 residues. DNA for the CDR3: TGCAGCGTTGAAAGCGCAGGGGCTCCCTACGATGAGCAGTTCTTC. This gives the protein CSVESAGAPYDEQFF.

The chain joins TRBV15 to TRBJ1-5, with D perhaps matching TRBD1 (5 bases). CDR1 and CDR2 (germline): LNHNV, YYDKDF (reference sequence). The V and J ends lost 5 bases and 6 bases respectively, with 20 bases between them. This CDR3 has 16 amino acids. CDR3: CATSVGRQIGGQPQHF. CDR3 nucleotides: TGTGCCACCAGCGTGGGAAGACAGATCGGGGGTCAGCCCCAGCATTTT.

This chain uses TRBV7-2 with TRBJ1-3; 9 bases match TRBD1. Looked up from germline, CDR1 is SGHTA and CDR2 is FQGNSA. V lost 7 bases to trimming and J lost 3 bases; unmatched junction nucleotides: 10. This CDR3 region has 16 residues. The CDR3 reads CASTRMGQGIGNTIYF. The CDR3 DNA reads as TGTGCCAGCACTCGAATGGGACAGGGTATTGGAAACACCATATATTTT. Full variable domain (outside the CDR3, taken from reference TRBV7-2 and TRBJ1-3): GAGVSQSPSNKVTEKGKDVELRCDPISGHTALYWYRQSLGQGLEFLIYFQGNSAPDKSGLPSDRFSAERTGGSVSTLTIQRTQQEDSAVYLCASTRMGQGIGNTIYFGEGSWLTVV.

CDR3 in amino acids: CASTGQGVNEKLFF. Here the CDR3 DNA reads TGTGCCAGCACCGGGCAGGGTGTTAATGAAAAACTGTTTTTT. The chain uses TRBV5-4 and TRBJ1-4; TRBD1 might be the D (5 bases). This CDR3 spans 14 amino acids. Germline-derived CDR1 and CDR2 are SGHNT and YYREEE (reference sequence). Trimming pared 6 bases from V and 4 bases from J, leaving 13 bases between.

V gene TRBV2 combines with J gene TRBJ2-3; weak D call: TRBD1 (5 bases). This CDR3 is built from 13 residues. Between the trimmed V and J ends, which lost 5 bases and 4 bases, there was a span of 10 bases. Looked up from germline, CDR1 is SNHLY and CDR2 is FYNNEI. The CDR3 coding sequence is TGTGCCAGCAGTTTGGTGGGGCCAGATACGCAGTATTTT. Translated, it gives CASSLVGPDTQYF.

The table lists this clone with a few counts. This sequence joins TRBV28 and TRBJ2-4; a possible D gene is TRBD2 (6 bases). This CDR3 has 15 residues. The V gene lost 5 bases and the J gene lost 5 bases, with 16 bases spanning the gap. Germline CDR1 is MDHEN and CDR2 is SYDVKM. The CDR3 region has the DNA TGTGCCAGCAGTGTGAGCGGGTTTAAAGAAAACATTCAGTACTTC. This gives the protein CASSVSGFKENIQYF.

The genes are TRBV7-2 and TRBJ2-1; 7 bases map to TRBD2. Germline V gene lookup returns CDR1 SGHTA and CDR2 FQGNSA. V lost 1 base, J lost 0 bases, and 6 bases stayed unmatched. This CDR3 is 17 amino acids long. The CDR3 DNA is TGTGCCAGCAGCTTAGGCCTGCGGGGGAGCTCCTACAATGAGCAGTTCTTC. The encoded protein is CASSLGLRGSSYNEQFF. The variable domain in full, with the rest retrieved from reference TRBV7-2 and TRBJ2-1, is GAGVSQSPSNKVTEKGKDVELRCDPISGHTALYWYRQSLGQGLEFLIYFQGNSAPDKSGLPSDRFSAERTGGSVSTLTIQRTQQEDSAVYLCASSLGLRGSSYNEQFFGPGTRLTVL.

This clone was observed a few times. The rearrangement uses TRBV19 and TRBJ1-1, with a tentative D call TRBD1 (6 bases). Looked up from germline, CDR1 is LNHDA and CDR2 is SQIVND (reference sequence). Trimming left V 2 bases short and J 0 bases short, with 10 bases between. The CDR3 has 15 amino acids. The CDR3 loop reads CASSIQGFMNTEAFF. CDR3 nucleotide sequence: TGTGCCAGTAGTATACAGGGGTTCATGAACACTGAAGCTTTCTTT.

V gene TRBV2 combines with J gene TRBJ1-4; no reliable D call. Trimming cost V 2 bases and J 15 bases, with 16 bases left between them. The CDR3 loop spans 13 amino acids. The germline V gene encodes CDR1 SNHLY and CDR2 FYNNEI. This CDR3 is CASSEFSFGGVFF. The CDR3 nucleotides are TGTGCCAGCAGTGAATTTAGCTTTGGCGGGGTGTTTTTT.

The genes are TRBV5-1 and TRBJ2-7, with 7 bases matching TRBD1. Per germline, CDR1 SGHRS and CDR2 YFSETQ. J was trimmed by 3 bases and V by 1 base; bases with no gene match: 19. This CDR3 contains 19 residues. The CDR3 DNA follows: TGCGCCAGCAGCTTGTCCCAAAAGGGGGCGCTTTGGGATAGCTACGAGCAGTACTTC. Translation gives CASSLSQKGALWDSYEQYF.

The rearrangement joins TRBV10-2 to TRBJ2-1, with TRBD1 matching over 7 bases. Germline-derived CDR1 and CDR2 are WSHSY and SAAADI. The CDR3 spans 13 residues. The trim removed 8 bases at V and 3 bases at J, leaving 4 bases unmatched. In DNA form, the CDR3 reads TGCGCCAGCTTAACAGGGGACTACAATGAGCAGTTCTTC. Translating gives CASLTGDYNEQFF.

The genes are TRBV15 and TRBJ1-1; D is perhaps TRBD1 (6 bases). Germline V gives CDR1 LNHNV, CDR2 YYDKDF (reference sequence). CDR3 size: 14 residues. Trimming removed 9 bases at V and 3 bases at J, with 17 bases between. CDR3 protein: CATRGRGGDTEAFF. CDR3 coding DNA: TGTGCCACTAGGGGGAGGGGCGGTGACACTGAAGCTTTCTTT.